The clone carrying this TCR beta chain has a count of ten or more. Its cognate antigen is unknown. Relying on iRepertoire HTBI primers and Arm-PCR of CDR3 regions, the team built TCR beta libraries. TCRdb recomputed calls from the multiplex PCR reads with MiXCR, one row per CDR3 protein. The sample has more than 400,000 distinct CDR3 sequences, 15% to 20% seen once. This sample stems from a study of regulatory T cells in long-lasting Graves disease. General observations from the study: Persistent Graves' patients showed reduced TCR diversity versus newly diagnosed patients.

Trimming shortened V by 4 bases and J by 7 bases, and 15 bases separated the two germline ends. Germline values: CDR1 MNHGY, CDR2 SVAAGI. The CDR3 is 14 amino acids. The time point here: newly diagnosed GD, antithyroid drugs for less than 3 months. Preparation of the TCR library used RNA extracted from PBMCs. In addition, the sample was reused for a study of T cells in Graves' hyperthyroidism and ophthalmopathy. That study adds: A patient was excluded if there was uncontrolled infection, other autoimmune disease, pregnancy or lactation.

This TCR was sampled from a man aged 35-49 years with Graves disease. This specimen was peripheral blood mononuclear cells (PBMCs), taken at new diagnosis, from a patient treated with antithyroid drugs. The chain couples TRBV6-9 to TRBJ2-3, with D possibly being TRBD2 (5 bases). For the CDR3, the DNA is TGTGCCAGCAGTTTTGAGGGAGTCGTAAATACGCAGTATTTT. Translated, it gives CASSFEGVVNTQYF.